The 25 T cell receptor beta chains below all came from one sample that was sequenced in a study of beta chain features in type 1 diabetes. Regarding the study as a whole: Type 1 diabetes patients had moderately but significantly shorter TCRB CDR3s in all four CD4+ subsets.

These receptors lack a known antigen. Investigators reverse transcribed all isolated RNA, so they sequenced expressed TCRB transcripts. Profiled with immunoSEQ multiplex PCR; TCRdb holds only in-frame clones, not every one. The sample consists of approximately 260,000 clones, roughly 20% of them appearing once. Specimen: naive CD4+ T cells from blood. Receptors originate from a woman between 40 and 55 years old with type 1 diabetes.

This clone was recorded a few times. The genes are TRBV9 and TRBJ2-5; 9 bases are a match to TRBD2. Trimming took 4 bases from V and 5 from J; bases not matched to a gene: 9. CDR3 length equals 15 residues. Looked up from germline, CDR1 is SGDLS and CDR2 is YYNGEE. CDR3 residues: CASSQPLAGAETQYF. CDR3 nucleotide sequence: TGTGCCAGCAGCCAGCCCTTAGCGGGAGCGGAGACCCAGTACTTC.

Only a few counts were recorded for this clone. The rearrangement joins TRBV5-1 to TRBJ2-2, with D possibly matching TRBD1 (5 bases). The CDR3 consists of 15 residues. The germline V and J ends were trimmed by 2 bases and 0 bases, with 8 bases remaining between them. The germline V gene encodes CDR1 SGHRS and CDR2 YFSETQ. As DNA, the CDR3 is TGCGCCAGCAGCTTCAGGGTAGCGAACACCGGGGAGCTGTTTTTT. This sequence encodes CASSFRVANTGELFF.

This clone showed up just a few times. The gene calls are TRBV7-9 and TRBJ1-4; possible D gene TRBD1, 6 bases. V gave up 4 bases and J gave up 7 bases, with 16 bases separating them. Germline CDR1 and CDR2: SEHNR and FQNEAQ (reference sequence). This CDR3 region has 15 residues. The CDR3 DNA reads TGTGCCAGCAGCTCAACTGACAGGCGAACTGAAAAACTGTTTTTT. This gives the protein CASSSTDRRTEKLFF.

This clone came up a few times. The sample carries other DNA sequences with the same CDR3. This chain connects TRBV7-2 to TRBJ2-5; no reliable D call. The V gene lost 3 bases and the J gene lost 5 bases, with 4 bases spanning the gap. This CDR3 region has 11 residues. In germline, CDR1 is SGHTA, CDR2 FQGNSA. The chain's CDR3 is CASSFSETQYF. The DNA of the CDR3 is TGTGCCAGCAGCTTCTCCGAGACCCAGTACTTC.

This clone was seen more than once but under ten times. This chain connects TRBV6-5 to TRBJ1-4; the match to TRBD1 covers 9 bases. This CDR3 is 14 amino acids long. Germline assignment: CDR1 MNHEY and CDR2 SVGAGI. The V gene end was trimmed by 2 bases and the J gene end by 7 bases; junction bases not matched to a gene: 2. The CDR3 DNA sequence: TGTGCCAGCAGTTACGGGACAGGGCGTGAAAAACTGTTTTTT. It yields the protein CASSYGTGREKLFF.

In its sample, this clone was seen a few times. CDR3 loop: CASSLAVAGDSEQYF. The DNA for the CDR3 is TGTGCCAGCAGCTTGGCGGTAGCGGGAGATTCCGAGCAGTACTTC. The V gene is TRBV5-4, the J gene TRBJ2-7; 9 bases line up with TRBD2. The CDR3 covers 15 residues. After removal of 0 bases from V and 6 bases from J, the junction contained 7 bases not matched to a gene. Germline CDR1 reads SGHNT; CDR2 reads YYREEE (reference sequence).

The chain recombines TRBV30 with TRBJ1-5; D unclear. V shed 0 bases and J shed 5 bases, with 8 bases lying between them. The germline V gene encodes CDR1 GTSNPN and CDR2 SVGIG (reference sequence). There are 13 residues in the CDR3. The CDR3 nucleotides are TGTGCCTGGAGTGTAAAGGGAGATCAGCCCCAGCATTTT. As protein: CAWSVKGDQPQHF.

The chain uses TRBV4-1 and TRBJ2-7; possible D gene TRBD1, 6 bases. Trimming left V 4 bases short and J 2 bases short, with 15 bases between. Per the germline V gene, CDR1 is MGHRA and CDR2 is YSYEKL. The CDR3 is made up of 15 amino acids. The CDR3 DNA reads TGCGCCAGCAGCCTCCGGGACACTCACACCTACGAGCAGTACTTC. It codes for CASSLRDTHTYEQYF.

This clone was seen more than once but under ten times. The rearrangement joins TRBV7-9 to TRBJ1-2; tentatively, D is TRBD1 (5 bases). Trimming took 2 bases from V and 1 from J, leaving 14 bases between them. Germline loops: CDR1 SEHNR, CDR2 FQNEAQ (reference sequence). CDR3 length equals 16 residues. The chain's CDR3 is CASSLPPYQGNYGYTF. The CDR3 DNA sequence: TGTGCCAGCAGCTTACCCCCTTACCAGGGTAACTATGGCTACACCTTC.

The V call is TRBV5-1, the J call TRBJ1-5, with TRBD1 matching 7 bases. Germline CDR1 is SGHRS and CDR2 is YFSETQ. The V gene end was trimmed by 0 bases and the J gene end by 4 bases; junction bases not matched to a gene: 4. The CDR3 length is 15 residues. This CDR3 is CASSLEGARNQPQHF. The CDR3 coding sequence is TGCGCCAGCAGCTTGGAGGGGGCCAGGAATCAGCCCCAGCATTTT.

This clone has just a few counts. This sample also contains other DNA sequences that code for the same CDR3. The chain carries TRBV18 and TRBJ1-1; 7 bases line up with TRBD1. V gave up 4 bases and J gave up 3 bases; unmatched junction bases: 2. The CDR3 is 13 residues long. In germline, CDR1 is KGHSH, CDR2 LQKENI. The CDR3 DNA is TGTGCCAGCTCACAGGGGGCTGACACTGAAGCTTTCTTT. Amino acid sequence: CASSQGADTEAFF.

This clone was detected only a few times. The DNA for the CDR3 is TGTGCCAGCAGCTTGGCCGCGCAGGGGCATACCTACGAGCAGTACTTC. Encoded protein: CASSLAAQGHTYEQYF. The chain couples TRBV5-6 to TRBJ2-7, with a tentative D call TRBD1 (6 bases). CDR3 length: 16 amino acids. With 0 bases removed from V and 2 bases from J, the gap between germline ends came to 15 bases. CDR1 and CDR2 (germline): SGHDT, YYEEEE.

The chain recombines TRBV7-3 with TRBJ2-1; 8 nucleotides align to TRBD2. The ends lost 3 bases at V and 4 bases at J; junction bases unmatched: 5. Looked up from germline, CDR1 is SGHTA and CDR2 is FQGTGA. The CDR3 extends over 15 amino acids. CDR3 residues: CASSLGLVSYNEQFF. CDR3 DNA: TGTGCCAGCAGCTTGGGACTAGTGAGTTACAATGAGCAGTTCTTC.

This clone was observed a handful of times. This sequence joins TRBV25-1 and TRBJ2-1, with 10 nucleotides matching TRBD2. The CDR3 is 15 residues long. V lost 2 bases to trimming and J lost 4 bases; unmatched junction nucleotides: 2. CDR1 and CDR2 from the germline V gene are MGHDK and SYGVNS. CDR3 residues: CASSEGTSEYNEQFF. For the CDR3, the DNA is TGTGCCAGCAGTGAAGGGACTAGCGAGTACAATGAGCAGTTCTTC.

The chain couples TRBV30 to TRBJ2-2; TRBD1 aligns across 11 bases. V dropped 5 bases and J dropped 8; count of bases not matched to a gene: 1. CDR1 and CDR2 from the germline V gene are GTSNPN and SVGIG (reference sequence). The CDR3 consists of 12 residues. CDR3 bases: TGTGCCTGGGGACAGGGGGCTGGGGAGCTGTTTTTT. Its protein product is CAWGQGAGELFF.

This clone was observed a handful of times. The chain recombines TRBV5-4 with TRBJ1-1; D not certain. This CDR3 is built from 12 residues. CDR1 and CDR2 (germline): SGHNT, YYREEE (reference sequence). The V gene lost 1 base and the J gene lost 6 bases, with 7 bases spanning the gap. The CDR3 DNA is TGTGCCAGCAGCTTGTCGGGTCCTGAAGCTTTCTTT. It codes for CASSLSGPEAFF.

This clone was recorded a few times. This chain links TRBV5-1 with TRBJ1-1, with 7 positions matching TRBD1. CDR1 is SGHRS, CDR2 YFSETQ, per germline. J lost 5 bases, V lost 4 bases, and 11 bases had no gene match. CDR3 length equals 15 residues. The CDR3: CASSITSTGTTEAFF. CDR3 coding DNA: TGCGCCAGCAGCATCACTTCGACAGGGACTACTGAAGCTTTCTTT. Together with reference TRBV5-1 and TRBJ1-1, the CDR3 gives the full variable domain: KAGVTQTPRYLIKTRGQQVTLSCSPISGHRSVSWYQQTPGQGLQFLFEYFSETQRNKGNFPGRFSGRQFSNSRSEMNVSTLELGDSALYLCASSITSTGTTEAFFGQGTRLTVV.

This clone was detected a few times. V and J are TRBV30 and TRBJ1-1; D not resolved. V was clipped by 3 bases and J by 0 bases, with 20 bases between them. This CDR3 is built from 17 residues. The V gene's germline CDR1 is GTSNPN and CDR2 SVGIG (reference sequence). The DNA for the CDR3 is TGTGCCTGGAGCGAAGGAGTAATGGGTTCCCTGAACACTGAAGCTTTCTTT. Amino acids: CAWSEGVMGSLNTEAFF.

This clone showed up just a few times. The chain employs TRBV7-9 and TRBJ2-7; D ambiguous. V was shortened by 1 base and J by 4 bases, with 5 bases between the two germline ends. The CDR3 covers 12 residues. CDR1 is SEHNR and CDR2 is FQNEAQ in the germline V gene (reference sequence). As DNA, the CDR3 is TGTGCCAGCAGCTTAGGTACATACGAGCAGTACTTC. As protein: CASSLGTYEQYF. The full variable domain, rest sourced from reference TRBV7-9 and TRBJ2-7, is DTGVSQNPRHKITKRGQNVTFRCDPISEHNRLYWYRQTLGQGPEFLTYFQNEAQLEKSRLLSDRFSAERPKGSFSTLEIQRTEQGDSAMYLCASSLGTYEQYFGPGTRLTVT.

The V call is TRBV9, the J call TRBJ2-3; D is possibly TRBD2 (6 bases). Germline lookup yields CDR1 SGDLS and CDR2 YYNGEE. This CDR3 contains 15 residues. V lost 6 bases and J lost 0, with 14 bases in between. CDR3 residues: CASTTTSLSTDTQYF. CDR3 bases: TGTGCCAGCACTACAACTAGCCTTAGCACAGATACGCAGTATTTT.

As DNA, the CDR3 is TGTGCCAGCAGCTTAGGAGCATCTGCAGGGGCGCAAGGCTACACCTTC. This codes for CASSLGASAGAQGYTF. The V call is TRBV7-2, the J call TRBJ1-2, with D possibly TRBD1 on 6 matching bases. This CDR3 has 16 residues. CDR1 and CDR2 from the germline V gene are SGHTA and FQGNSA. The V gene lost 1 base and the J gene lost 8 bases, with 20 bases spanning the gap.

This clone was observed a few times. The V and J genes are TRBV7-3 and TRBJ2-3; TRBD1 aligns across 8 bases. The CDR3 totals 15 residues. Unmatched junction bases numbered 5, after V lost 6 bases and J lost 0 bases. Germline V lookup: CDR1 SGHTA, CDR2 FQGTGA. CDR3 amino acids: CASSYQGASTDTQYF. The CDR3 coding sequence is TGTGCCAGCAGTTATCAGGGGGCTAGCACAGATACGCAGTATTTT.

This clone was detected a few times. The CDR3 region is CASSLAAQGQGSYREQYF. CDR3 DNA sequence: TGTGCCAGCAGCTTAGCGGCACAGGGTCAGGGCTCATACCGCGAGCAGTACTTC. The chain has TRBV7-8 and TRBJ2-7; D might be TRBD1 (6 bases). Germline assignment: CDR1 SGHVS and CDR2 FQNEAQ. The CDR3 consists of 18 residues. V lost 0 bases and J lost 6, with 24 bases in between.

A few counts support this clone. This chain connects TRBV29-1 to TRBJ2-5; D might be TRBD2 (5 bases). The V gene lost 6 bases and the J gene lost 5 bases, with 16 bases spanning the gap. The CDR3 extends over 13 amino acids. Germline assignment: CDR1 SQVTM and CDR2 ANQGSEA. The DNA for the CDR3 is TGCAGCGTGGACTCCGGGCGGTTGGAGACCCAGTACTTC. Translation: CSVDSGRLETQYF.

This clone turned up a few times. This sequence joins TRBV4-2 and TRBJ2-5, with D maybe TRBD2 (6 bases). Per the germline V gene, CDR1 is LGHNA and CDR2 is YNFKEQ. V was pared by 1 base and J by 5 bases, with 14 bases between. This CDR3 contains 15 residues. CDR3 nucleotide sequence: TGTGCCAGCAGCCAAGCCGCCGGGACTCAGGAGACCCAGTACTTC. As protein: CASSQAAGTQETQYF.